This T cell receptor (beta chain) was obtained from a study of Ad26.COV2.S vaccination and SARS-CoV-2 variants. The repertoire was sequenced with immunoSEQ multiplex PCR; TCRdb's copy has only in-frame clones and lacks some. Of under 300,000 clones listed, around 88% are singletons. As for treatment: 15 to 20 received Ad26.COV2.S at low or high dose, single or two shots; about five received placebo; per-sample allocation not given. Collection of samples fell on day 63 after the first vaccine or placebo injection. The CDR3 totals 13 residues. Germline CDR1 and CDR2: LGHNA and YNFKEQ. V shed 3 bases and J shed 5 bases, with 8 bases lying between them. This clone was counted between two and nine times.

Sample: peripheral blood, taken in a trial of Ad26.COV2.S vaccine versus placebo. The receptor's source is a person aged 18-60 years who received the Ad26.COV2.S COVID-19 vaccine or a placebo. The chain joins TRBV4-2 to TRBJ1-5; D remains unclear. The CDR3 here is CASSQALYQPQHF. In DNA form, the CDR3 reads TGTGCCAGCAGCCAGGCCCTTTATCAGCCCCAGCATTTT.